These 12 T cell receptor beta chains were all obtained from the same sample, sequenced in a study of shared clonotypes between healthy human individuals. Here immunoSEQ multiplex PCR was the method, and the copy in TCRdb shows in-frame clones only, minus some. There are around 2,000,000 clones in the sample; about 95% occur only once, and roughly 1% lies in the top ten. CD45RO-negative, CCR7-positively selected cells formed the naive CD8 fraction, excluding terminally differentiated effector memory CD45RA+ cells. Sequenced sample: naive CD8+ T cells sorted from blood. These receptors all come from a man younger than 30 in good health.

Here the CDR3 reads CASSEALVRTEAFF. The CDR3 bases are TGTGCCAGCAGTGAAGCCTTGGTGCGGACTGAAGCTTTCTTT. The chain combines TRBV6-1 with TRBJ1-1; unclear D gene. V was pared by 0 bases and J by 5 bases, with 10 bases between. The CDR3 runs to 14 residues. CDR1 is MNHNS and CDR2 is SASEGT in the germline V gene.

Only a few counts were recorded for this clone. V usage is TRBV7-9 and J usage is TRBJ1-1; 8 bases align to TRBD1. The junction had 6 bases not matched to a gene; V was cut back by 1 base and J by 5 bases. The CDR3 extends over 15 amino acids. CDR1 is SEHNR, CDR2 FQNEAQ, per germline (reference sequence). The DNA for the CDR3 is TGTGCCAGCAGCTTAGGGCAGGGGGCTGAAACTGAAGCTTTCTTT. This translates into CASSLGQGAETEAFF.

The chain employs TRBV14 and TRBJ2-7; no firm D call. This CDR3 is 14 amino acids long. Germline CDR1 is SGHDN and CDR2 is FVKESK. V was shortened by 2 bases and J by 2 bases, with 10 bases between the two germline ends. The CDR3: CASSQIAATYEQYF. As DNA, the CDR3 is TGTGCCAGCAGCCAAATAGCAGCAACCTACGAGCAGTACTTC.

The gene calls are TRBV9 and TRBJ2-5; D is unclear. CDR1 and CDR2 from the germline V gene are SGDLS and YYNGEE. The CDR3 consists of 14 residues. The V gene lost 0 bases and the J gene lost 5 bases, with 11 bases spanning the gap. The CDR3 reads CASSVVPDGETQYF. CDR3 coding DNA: TGTGCCAGCAGCGTAGTCCCGGATGGGGAGACCCAGTACTTC.

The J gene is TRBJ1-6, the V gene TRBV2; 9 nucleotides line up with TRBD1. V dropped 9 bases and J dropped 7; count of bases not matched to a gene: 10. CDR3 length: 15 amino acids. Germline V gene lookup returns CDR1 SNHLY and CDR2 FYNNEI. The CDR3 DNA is TGTGCCAGTCAAACAGGAGGGACAGGGAATTCACCCCTCCACTTT. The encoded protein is CASQTGGTGNSPLHF. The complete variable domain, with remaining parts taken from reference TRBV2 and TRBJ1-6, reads EPEVTQTPSHQVTQMGQEVILRCVPISNHLYFYWYRQILGQKVEFLVSFYNNEISEKSEIFDDQFSVERPDGSNFTLKIRSTKLEDSAMYFCASQTGGTGNSPLHFGNGTRLTVT.

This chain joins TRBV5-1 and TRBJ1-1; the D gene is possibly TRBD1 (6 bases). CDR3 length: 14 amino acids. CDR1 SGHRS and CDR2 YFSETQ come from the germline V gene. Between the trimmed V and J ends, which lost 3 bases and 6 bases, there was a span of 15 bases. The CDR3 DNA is TGCGCCAGCAGCTCAGGAGCCGGGGGCCCTGAAGCTTTCTTT. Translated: CASSSGAGGPEAFF.

DNA for the CDR3: TGTGCCAGCAGCTTTTCGGGAGTTGACAATGAGCAGTTCTTC. Amino acids: CASSFSGVDNEQFF. The rearrangement uses TRBV5-4 and TRBJ2-1, with a possible D match to TRBD2 (6 bases). The CDR3 has 14 residues. V lost 2 bases and J lost 5, with 11 bases in between. CDR1 is SGHNT and CDR2 is YYREEE in the germline V gene (reference sequence). Complete variable domain (other parts from reference TRBV5-4 and TRBJ2-1): ETGVTQSPTHLIKTRGQQVTLRCSSQSGHNTVSWYQQALGQGPQFIFQYYREEENGRGNFPPRFSGLQFPNYSSELNVNALELDDSALYLCASSFSGVDNEQFFGPGTRLTVL.

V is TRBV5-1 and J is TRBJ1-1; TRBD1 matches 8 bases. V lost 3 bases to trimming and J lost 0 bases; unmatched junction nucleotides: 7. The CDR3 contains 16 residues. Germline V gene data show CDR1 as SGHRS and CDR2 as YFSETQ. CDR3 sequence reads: CASSSGQGRLNTEAFF. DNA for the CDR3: TGCGCCAGCAGCTCCGGACAGGGCAGGTTGAACACTGAAGCTTTCTTT.

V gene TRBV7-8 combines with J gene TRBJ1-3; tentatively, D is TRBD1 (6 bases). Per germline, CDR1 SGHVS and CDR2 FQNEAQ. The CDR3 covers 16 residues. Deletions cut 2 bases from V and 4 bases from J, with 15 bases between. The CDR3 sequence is CASSLTGRQAGNTIYF. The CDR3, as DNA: TGTGCCAGCAGCTTAACGGGACGACAGGCAGGAAACACCATATATTTT. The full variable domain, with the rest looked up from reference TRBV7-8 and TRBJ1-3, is GAGVSQSPRYKVAKRGQDVALRCDPISGHVSLFWYQQALGQGPEFLTYFQNEAQLDKSGLPSDRFFAERPEGSVSTLKIQRTQQEDSAVYLCASSLTGRQAGNTIYFGEGSWLTVV.

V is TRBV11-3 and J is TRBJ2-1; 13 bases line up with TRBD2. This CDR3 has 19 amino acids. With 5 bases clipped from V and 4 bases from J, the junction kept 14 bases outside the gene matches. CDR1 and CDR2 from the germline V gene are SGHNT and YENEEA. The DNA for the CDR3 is TGTGCCAGCAGCCTAAGAGGACTAGCGGGAGAATTGGGGTACAATGAGCAGTTCTTC. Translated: CASSLRGLAGELGYNEQFF. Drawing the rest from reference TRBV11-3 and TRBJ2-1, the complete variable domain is EAGVVQSPRYKIIEKKQPVAFWCNPISGHNTLYWYLQNLGQGPELLIRYENEEAVDDSQLPKDRFSAERLKGVDSTLKIQPAELGDSAVYLCASSLRGLAGELGYNEQFFGPGTRLTVL.

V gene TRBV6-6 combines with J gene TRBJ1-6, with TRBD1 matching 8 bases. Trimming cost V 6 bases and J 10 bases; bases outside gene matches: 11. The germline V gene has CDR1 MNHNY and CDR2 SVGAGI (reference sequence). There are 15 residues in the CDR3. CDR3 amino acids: CASSQEDRAPSPLHF. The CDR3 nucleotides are TGTGCCAGCAGCCAAGAGGACAGGGCTCCATCACCCCTCCACTTT.

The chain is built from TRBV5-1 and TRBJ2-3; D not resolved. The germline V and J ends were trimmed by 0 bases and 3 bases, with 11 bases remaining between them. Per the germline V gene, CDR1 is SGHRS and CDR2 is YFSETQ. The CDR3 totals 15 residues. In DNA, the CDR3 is TGCGCCAGCAGCTTGGAAACCTTATTGACAGATACGCAGTATTTT. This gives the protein CASSLETLLTDTQYF.